The 9 T cell receptor beta chains given below trace back to one sample, sequenced in a study of T-cell memory formation after mild COVID-19. A single record per CDR3 protein comes from TCRdb applying MiXCR to the 5' RACE reads. In the table there are 50,000 to 70,000 distinct CDR3 sequences, 12% of which are singletons. Material for sequencing was PBMCs or a T cell subset sorted from them (not recorded which). These receptors were collected from a man between 18 and 35 years old who had mild COVID-19 (a few samples of this study predate the infection). Cell type and time point are not known.

This chain uses TRBV4-3 with TRBJ2-3; D possibly corresponds to TRBD2 (5 bases). In germline, CDR1 is LGHNA, CDR2 YSLEER. With 1 base removed from V and 6 bases from J, the gap between germline ends came to 11 bases. CDR3 length: 14 residues. The CDR3 bases are TGCGCCAGCAGCCAAGCTAGCACGCAGGATACGCAGTATTTT. It is translated as CASSQASTQDTQYF.

The chain is built from TRBV6-1 and TRBJ2-5; unclear D gene. CDR1 and CDR2 from the germline V gene are MNHNS and SASEGT. The CDR3 sequence is 12 residues long. Trimming left V 2 bases short and J 7 bases short, with 8 bases between. CDR3 DNA: TGTGCCAGCAGTGAATTGGTGGCGACCCAGTACTTC. This gives the protein CASSELVATQYF.

About this clonotype itself: Since the CDR3 does not end with the conserved phenylalanine or tryptophan, this likely comes from a read error. The genes are TRBV9 and TRBJ2-7; 8 nucleotides match TRBD2. The CDR3 has 14 residues. CDR1 is SGDLS, CDR2 YYNGEE, per germline. The V segment lost 2 bases and the J segment 6 bases; nucleotides outside the gene matches: 7. In nucleotides, the CDR3 is TGTGCCAGCAGCGTCGGGGGGGCCCTAGCCGAGCAGTACTAC. Its translation is CASSVGGALAEQYY.

This clonotype was detected only a few times. The rearrangement links TRBV5-1 to TRBJ2-5, with 12 nucleotides matching TRBD2. The CDR3 runs to 13 residues. CDR1 is SGHRS, CDR2 YFSETQ, per germline. After removal of 7 bases from V and 4 bases from J, the junction contained 2 bases not matched to a gene. The CDR3 here is CASELAGGETQYF. The CDR3 nucleotides are TGCGCCAGCGAACTAGCGGGGGGAGAGACCCAGTACTTC.

A few counts support this clonotype. The rearrangement joins TRBV5-1 to TRBJ2-1; 8 bases map to TRBD1. This CDR3 has 15 amino acids. With V trimmed by 6 bases and J by 6 bases, 11 bases remained unmatched. Germline V lookup: CDR1 SGHRS, CDR2 YFSETQ. The CDR3 coding sequence is TGCGCCAGCACACCCTGGACAGGGTCGGCCAATGAGCAGTTCTTC. Its translation: CASTPWTGSANEQFF.

This clonotype has only a few counts. The chain links TRBV5-5 to TRBJ2-3, with 8 bases fitting TRBD1. Germline V gene data show CDR1 as SGHKS and CDR2 as YYEKEE (reference sequence). V shed 1 base and J 1 base; nucleotides not matched to a gene: 5. The CDR3 loop spans 16 amino acids. The CDR3 coding sequence is TGTGCCAGCAGCTTGAGCGGACAGGGCGGCACAGATACGCAGTATTTT. Translating it yields CASSLSGQGGTDTQYF.

The sample holds a few counts of this clonotype. This rearrangement joins TRBV4-1 to TRBJ1-1, with D unresolved. CDR1 MGHRA and CDR2 YSYEKL come from the germline V gene. Trimming shortened V by 6 bases and J by 2 bases, and 13 bases separated the two germline ends. This CDR3 has 14 residues. The CDR3 spells CASRGRTVNTEAFF. For the CDR3, the DNA is TGCGCCAGCAGGGGCCGCACCGTAAACACTGAAGCTTTCTTT.

The chain links TRBV27 to TRBJ1-4; D call uncertain. The CDR3 totals 13 residues. Germline lookup yields CDR1 MNHEY and CDR2 SMNVEV (reference sequence). Trimming took off 0 bases at V and 5 bases at J, with 4 bases between the two ends. CDR3 coding DNA: TGTGCCAGCAGTTTATCGCCAAATGAAAAACTGTTTTTT. Protein sequence: CASSLSPNEKLFF.

This clonotype was observed a handful of times. The genes are TRBV30 and TRBJ1-5, with 10 positions matching TRBD1. Germline CDR1 reads GTSNPN; CDR2 reads SVGIG (reference sequence). CDR3 length: 16 amino acids. V shed 3 bases and J 4 bases; nucleotides not matched to a gene: 9. CDR3 sequence (DNA): TGTGCCTGGAGCATACGAACGGACAGGGGGAATCAGCCCCAGCATTTT. It is translated as CAWSIRTDRGNQPQHF.